This is a list of T cell receptor beta chains from one sample in a study of blood T cells in healthy people across ages. TCRdb re-derived calls from the 5' RACE reads in MiXCR, one entry per CDR3 protein. Of 1.5 million or so distinct CDR3 sequences listed, approximately 39% were seen once; the top ten hold about 4%. The sequenced sample consisted of blood. The receptors shown here come from a woman between 18 and 29 years old in good health. The CDR3 runs from the conserved cysteine through the conserved F or W. The order of the fields is J gene, clone size, V gene, D gene, CDR3 DNA, CDR3 protein. D genes are given only for firm matches. Only some rows state a clone size, as once, few, many or a class for expanded clones.

j_call: TRBJ1-1
clone_size: once
v_call: TRBV11-2
d_call: NA
cdr3_nt: TGTGCCAGCAGCCCCCTCCGGGGTCTCCTTCGAGGCGCTTTCTTT
cdr3_aa: CASSPLRGLLRGAFF

j_call: TRBJ2-7
clone_size: NA
v_call: TRBV20-1
d_call: TRBD2
cdr3_nt: TGCAGTGCTAGAGAGAGGACGGGACTAGCGGAATCCTACGAGCAGTACTTC
cdr3_aa: CSARERTGLAESYEQYF

j_call: TRBJ2-2
clone_size: NA
v_call: TRBV4-3
d_call: NA
cdr3_nt: TGCGCCAGCAGCCAAGGGGTCGGGGCAGCTGGGGAGCTGTTTTTT
cdr3_aa: CASSQGVGAAGELFF

j_call: TRBJ1-1
clone_size: NA
v_call: TRBV20-1
d_call: TRBD1
cdr3_nt: TGCAGTGCAAGACCTATTTACAGGGGAAACACTGAAGCTTTCTTT
cdr3_aa: CSARPIYRGNTEAFF

j_call: TRBJ1-1
clone_size: NA
v_call: TRBV5-8
d_call: NA
cdr3_nt: TGTGCCAGCAAGGACAGAGCGAACACTGAAGCTTTCTTT
cdr3_aa: CASKDRANTEAFF

j_call: TRBJ2-3
clone_size: NA
v_call: TRBV7-2
d_call: TRBD2
cdr3_nt: TGTGCCAGCAGCCTTCCGACTGCGGGGGTAGATACGCAGTATTTT
cdr3_aa: CASSLPTAGVDTQYF

j_call: TRBJ1-2
clone_size: few
v_call: TRBV6-5
d_call: TRBD1
cdr3_nt: TGTGCCAGCAGTTACAAGACAGGGATGAACGGAGGCTACACCTTC
cdr3_aa: CASSYKTGMNGGYTF

j_call: TRBJ1-1
clone_size: NA
v_call: TRBV11-2
d_call: TRBD1
cdr3_nt: TGTGCCAGCAGAAAGGGGGCTCAGGTCACTGAAGCTTTCTTT
cdr3_aa: CASRKGAQVTEAFF

j_call: TRBJ2-7
clone_size: many
v_call: TRBV15
d_call: NA
cdr3_nt: TGTGCCACCAGCAGGGAAGGCGGTAGCTCCTACGAGCAGTACTTC
cdr3_aa: CATSREGGSSYEQYF

j_call: TRBJ2-1
clone_size: few
v_call: TRBV7-3
d_call: NA
cdr3_nt: TGTGCCAGCAGCTTAACTAGACTAGGTATCGGGGAGCAGTTCTTC
cdr3_aa: CASSLTRLGIGEQFF

j_call: TRBJ1-6
clone_size: NA
v_call: TRBV28
d_call: NA
cdr3_nt: TGTGCCAGCAATAGTAGGCCCGCCGGGACACCCCTCCACTTT
cdr3_aa: CASNSRPAGTPLHF

j_call: TRBJ1-1
clone_size: NA
v_call: TRBV5-6
d_call: TRBD1
cdr3_nt: TGTGCCAGCAGCTCAACCGGGACAGGGGTGTTAGCTTTCTTT
cdr3_aa: CASSSTGTGVLAFF

j_call: TRBJ1-1
clone_size: NA
v_call: TRBV3-1
d_call: NA
cdr3_nt: TGTGCCAGCAGCCAAGGGCCTCGCACCACTGAAGCTTTCTTT
cdr3_aa: CASSQGPRTTEAFF

j_call: TRBJ1-1
clone_size: once
v_call: TRBV7-9
d_call: NA
cdr3_nt: TGTGCCAGCAACTCGGAGAACAGGGAGGCTGAAGCTTTCTTT
cdr3_aa: CASNSENREAEAFF

j_call: TRBJ2-7
clone_size: NA
v_call: TRBV12-3/TRBV12-4
d_call: TRBD2
cdr3_nt: TGTGCCAGCCTTGGGGTGCGGGGGTACGAGCAGTACTTC
cdr3_aa: CASLGVRGYEQYF

j_call: TRBJ2-1
clone_size: NA
v_call: TRBV27
d_call: NA
cdr3_nt: TGTGCCAGCAGTTTATTTGGCCGAAGCTCCTACAATGAGCAGTTCTTC
cdr3_aa: CASSLFGRSSYNEQFF

j_call: TRBJ1-2
clone_size: NA
v_call: TRBV29-1
d_call: NA
cdr3_nt: TGCAGCGTTGCAGAGGGAAGCTACACCTTC
cdr3_aa: CSVAEGSYTF

j_call: TRBJ2-1
clone_size: few
v_call: TRBV25-1
d_call: TRBD2
cdr3_nt: TGTGCCAGCATTGACGGGGGGACCTACAATGAGCAGTTCTTC
cdr3_aa: CASIDGGTYNEQFF

j_call: TRBJ2-1
clone_size: NA
v_call: TRBV29-1
d_call: NA
cdr3_nt: TGCAGCGTTGTACGGAGCCAAGAGACCCAGTTCTTC
cdr3_aa: CSVVRSQETQFF

j_call: TRBJ1-6
clone_size: NA
v_call: TRBV2
d_call: NA
cdr3_nt: TGTGCCAGCAGTGATGGACCCACCTATAATTCACCCCTCCACTTT
cdr3_aa: CASSDGPTYNSPLHF

j_call: TRBJ2-1
clone_size: NA
v_call: TRBV4-1
d_call: TRBD2
cdr3_nt: TGCGCCAGCAGCCACACCACGGCTAGCGGGAGTTTCGCTGAGCAGTTCTTC
cdr3_aa: CASSHTTASGSFAEQFF

j_call: TRBJ2-1
clone_size: NA
v_call: TRBV19
d_call: TRBD2
cdr3_nt: TGTGCCAGTATTCCTAGCGGGGGAAATGAGCAGTTCTTC
cdr3_aa: CASIPSGGNEQFF

j_call: TRBJ2-1
clone_size: many
v_call: TRBV5-1
d_call: NA
cdr3_nt: TGCGCCAGCAGCTGGACTGGTGAGCAGTTCTTC
cdr3_aa: CASSWTGEQFF

j_call: TRBJ2-3
clone_size: NA
v_call: TRBV27
d_call: TRBD1
cdr3_nt: TGTGCCAGCAGTTTATTTGGTATGGTAAGGGGGCTTAGCACAGATACGCAGTATTTT
cdr3_aa: CASSLFGMVRGLSTDTQYF

j_call: TRBJ1-2
clone_size: few
v_call: TRBV2
d_call: NA
cdr3_nt: TGTGCCAGCAGTGCCAGGGAGATCTATGGCTACACCTTC
cdr3_aa: CASSAREIYGYTF

j_call: TRBJ2-5
clone_size: few
v_call: TRBV29-1
d_call: NA
cdr3_nt: TGCAGCGCTGCCACAGGGCCCAATGAGCAGTACTTC
cdr3_aa: CSAATGPNEQYF

j_call: TRBJ2-2
clone_size: NA
v_call: TRBV20-1
d_call: NA
cdr3_nt: TGCAGTGCTAGAGTCCGGGGGCCCGACACCGGGGAGCTGTTTTTT
cdr3_aa: CSARVRGPDTGELFF

j_call: TRBJ2-5
clone_size: NA
v_call: TRBV29-1
d_call: NA
cdr3_nt: TGCAGCGTTGATAATGGAGAGGAAGTGACCCAGTACTTC
cdr3_aa: CSVDNGEEVTQYF

j_call: TRBJ1-1
clone_size: NA
v_call: TRBV4-3
d_call: NA
cdr3_nt: TGCGCCAGCAGCCAAGATTGGGGGGGCCCCGGGAACACTGAAGCTTTCTTT
cdr3_aa: CASSQDWGGPGNTEAFF

j_call: TRBJ2-1
clone_size: NA
v_call: TRBV19
d_call: NA
cdr3_nt: TGTGCCAGTACTGACTGGGCGGGCAATGAGCAGTTCTTC
cdr3_aa: CASTDWAGNEQFF

j_call: TRBJ1-1
clone_size: NA
v_call: TRBV6-6
d_call: NA
cdr3_nt: TGTGCCAGCAGCGGCAGACTGAACACTGAAGCTTTCTTT
cdr3_aa: CASSGRLNTEAFF

j_call: TRBJ1-1
clone_size: many
v_call: TRBV6-2/TRBV6-3
d_call: TRBD1
cdr3_nt: TGTGCCAGCAGACCCCTTCAGGGGGGGTCCACTGAAGCTTTCTTT
cdr3_aa: CASRPLQGGSTEAFF

j_call: TRBJ1-1
clone_size: once
v_call: TRBV25-1
d_call: NA
cdr3_nt: TGTGCCAGCAGTATCGGGCCCTACACTGAAGCTTTCTTT
cdr3_aa: CASSIGPYTEAFF

j_call: TRBJ2-3
clone_size: NA
v_call: TRBV20-1
d_call: NA
cdr3_nt: TGCAGTGCTAGAGCCCCGGGACCCTCAAGGCGGAGTACGCAGTATTTT
cdr3_aa: CSARAPGPSRRSTQYF

j_call: TRBJ1-1
clone_size: few
v_call: TRBV7-3
d_call: NA
cdr3_nt: TGTGCCAGCAGCTTATCGGGCAGAACTGAAGCTTTCTTT
cdr3_aa: CASSLSGRTEAFF

j_call: TRBJ1-2
clone_size: few
v_call: TRBV4-2
d_call: TRBD1
cdr3_nt: TGTGCCAGCAGCCAAGAGGGGACAGGGGTCAACTATGGCTACACCTTC
cdr3_aa: CASSQEGTGVNYGYTF

j_call: TRBJ2-7
clone_size: few
v_call: TRBV20-1
d_call: NA
cdr3_nt: TGCAGTGCTTGGAAGAGCTCCTACGAGCAGTACTTC
cdr3_aa: CSAWKSSYEQYF

j_call: TRBJ2-5
clone_size: once
v_call: TRBV6-7
d_call: NA
cdr3_nt: TGTGCCATCGCCCGGGGAAGAGAAGAGACCCAGTACTTC
cdr3_aa: CAIARGREETQYF

j_call: TRBJ2-7
clone_size: NA
v_call: TRBV7-2
d_call: NA
cdr3_nt: TGTGCCAGCACCCCTCGAGGGGCCACCTACGAGCAGTACTTC
cdr3_aa: CASTPRGATYEQYF

j_call: TRBJ2-3
clone_size: few
v_call: TRBV20-1
d_call: NA
cdr3_nt: TGCAGTGCTCGACCGGGCCAACGCACAGATACGCAGTATTTT
cdr3_aa: CSARPGQRTDTQYF

j_call: TRBJ2-3
clone_size: few
v_call: TRBV28
d_call: NA
cdr3_nt: TGTGCCAGCGGAAAGCGTGGGAGAACTAGCACAGATACGCAGTATTTT
cdr3_aa: CASGKRGRTSTDTQYF

j_call: TRBJ1-1
clone_size: NA
v_call: TRBV20-1
d_call: NA
cdr3_nt: TGCAGTGCTAGAGATATAGCCACTAAAGCTTTCTTT
cdr3_aa: CSARDIATKAFF

j_call: TRBJ2-1
clone_size: few
v_call: TRBV27
d_call: NA
cdr3_nt: TGTGCCAGCGGGGACTTGAACAATGAGCAGTTCTTC
cdr3_aa: CASGDLNNEQFF

j_call: TRBJ1-1
clone_size: NA
v_call: TRBV20-1
d_call: NA
cdr3_nt: TGCAGTGCTAGGAGTGCCCCAACAACCGGCATTGAAGCTTTCTTT
cdr3_aa: CSARSAPTTGIEAFF

j_call: TRBJ1-5
clone_size: few
v_call: TRBV6-5
d_call: NA
cdr3_nt: TGTGCCAGCATCTACTGGGTGCAGGGCCCAAATCAGCCCCAGCATTTT
cdr3_aa: CASIYWVQGPNQPQHF

j_call: TRBJ2-3
clone_size: NA
v_call: TRBV27
d_call: NA
cdr3_nt: TGTGCCAGCAGTCCTAACAGGGCTAATACGCAGTATTTT
cdr3_aa: CASSPNRANTQYF

j_call: TRBJ1-1
clone_size: few
v_call: TRBV20-1
d_call: TRBD1
cdr3_nt: TGCAGTGCTAGAGAACGGACAGGGGGCCTCACTGAAGCTTTCTTT
cdr3_aa: CSARERTGGLTEAFF

j_call: TRBJ2-7
clone_size: many
v_call: TRBV7-9
d_call: NA
cdr3_nt: TGTGCCAGCAGCTTAGCACTAGCAGACCCCTACGAGCAGTACTTC
cdr3_aa: CASSLALADPYEQYF

j_call: TRBJ2-7
clone_size: NA
v_call: TRBV7-9
d_call: NA
cdr3_nt: TGTGCCAGCAGCTTAGCTGACAGGTTTGTCTACGAGCAGTACTTC
cdr3_aa: CASSLADRFVYEQYF

j_call: TRBJ2-1
clone_size: few
v_call: TRBV7-8
d_call: TRBD1
cdr3_nt: TGTGCCAGCAGCGCTGACAGGGATACCTACAATGAGCAGTTCTTC
cdr3_aa: CASSADRDTYNEQFF

j_call: TRBJ2-1
clone_size: few
v_call: TRBV7-8
d_call: NA
cdr3_nt: TGTGCCAGCAGCTTCGAACCCGGAGTCAGGGAGGATGAGCAGTTCTTC
cdr3_aa: CASSFEPGVREDEQFF

j_call: TRBJ2-3
clone_size: NA
v_call: TRBV18
d_call: TRBD2
cdr3_nt: TGTGCCAGCTCACCAACTAGCGGGGAGTACACAGATACGCAGTATTTT
cdr3_aa: CASSPTSGEYTDTQYF

j_call: TRBJ2-7
clone_size: NA
v_call: TRBV7-6
d_call: NA
cdr3_nt: TGTGCCAGCAGCCTTAACTGGACCCTCTTTCCCTACGAGCAGTACTTC
cdr3_aa: CASSLNWTLFPYEQYF

j_call: TRBJ2-7
clone_size: NA
v_call: TRBV20-1
d_call: NA
cdr3_nt: TGCAGTGCTGTTCCTGGAGGTTACGAGCAGTACTTC
cdr3_aa: CSAVPGGYEQYF